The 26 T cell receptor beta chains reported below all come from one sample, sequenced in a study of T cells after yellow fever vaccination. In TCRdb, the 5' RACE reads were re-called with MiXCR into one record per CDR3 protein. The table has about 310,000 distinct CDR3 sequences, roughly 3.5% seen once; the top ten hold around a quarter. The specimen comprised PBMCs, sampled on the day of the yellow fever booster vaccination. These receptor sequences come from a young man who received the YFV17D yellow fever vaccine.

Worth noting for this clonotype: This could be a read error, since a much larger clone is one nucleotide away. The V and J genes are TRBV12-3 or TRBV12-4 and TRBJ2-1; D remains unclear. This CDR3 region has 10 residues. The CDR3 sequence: CASSSNEKFF. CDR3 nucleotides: TGTGCCAGCAGTTCCAATGAGAAGTTCTTC.

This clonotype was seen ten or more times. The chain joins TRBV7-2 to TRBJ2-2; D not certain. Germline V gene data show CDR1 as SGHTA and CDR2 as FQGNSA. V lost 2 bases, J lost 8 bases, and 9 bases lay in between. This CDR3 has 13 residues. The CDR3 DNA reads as TGTGCCAGCAGCTTACAGCCGTCAGGGGAGCTGTTTTTT. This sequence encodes CASSLQPSGELFF.

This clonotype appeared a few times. CDR3 coding DNA: TGCGCCAGCAGCTTGGCCGGTACATTTTTTTCTAGCACAGATACGCAGTATTTT. As protein: CASSLAGTFFSSTDTQYF. This chain connects TRBV5-1 to TRBJ2-3; D is unclear. Germline V gene lookup returns CDR1 SGHRS and CDR2 YFSETQ. The CDR3 spans 18 residues. Trimming pared 0 bases from V and 0 bases from J, leaving 17 bases between.

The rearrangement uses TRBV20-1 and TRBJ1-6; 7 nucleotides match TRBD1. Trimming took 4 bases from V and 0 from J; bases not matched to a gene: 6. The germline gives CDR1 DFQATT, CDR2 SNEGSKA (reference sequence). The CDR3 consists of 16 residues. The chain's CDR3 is CSATRQGSSYNSPLHF. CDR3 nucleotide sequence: TGCAGTGCTACCCGACAGGGATCCTCCTATAATTCACCCCTCCACTTT.

CDR3 amino acids: CASSPGDRNYQFF. Written as DNA, the CDR3 is TGTGCCAGCAGCCCCGGCGACAGGAATTACCAGTTCTTC. J is TRBJ2-1 and V is TRBV7-2, with a weak D call TRBD1 (6 bases). V was shortened by 5 bases and J by 13 bases, with 18 bases between the two germline ends. CDR1 SGHTA and CDR2 FQGNSA come from the germline V gene. This CDR3 comprises 13 residues.

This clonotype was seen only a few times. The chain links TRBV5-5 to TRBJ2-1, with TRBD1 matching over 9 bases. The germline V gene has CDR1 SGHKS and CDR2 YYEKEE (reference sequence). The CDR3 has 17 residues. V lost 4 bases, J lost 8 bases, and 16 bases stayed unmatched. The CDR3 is CASSPLGENRGLDEQFF. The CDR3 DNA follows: TGTGCCAGCAGCCCCCTAGGCGAGAACAGGGGGCTTGATGAGCAGTTCTTC.

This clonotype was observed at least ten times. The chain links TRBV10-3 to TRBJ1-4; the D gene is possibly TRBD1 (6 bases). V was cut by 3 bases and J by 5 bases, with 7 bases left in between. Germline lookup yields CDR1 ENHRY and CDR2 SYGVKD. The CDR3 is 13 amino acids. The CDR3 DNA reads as TGTGCCATCAGTGAAGGGGGAAATGAAAAACTGTTTTTT. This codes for CAISEGGNEKLFF.

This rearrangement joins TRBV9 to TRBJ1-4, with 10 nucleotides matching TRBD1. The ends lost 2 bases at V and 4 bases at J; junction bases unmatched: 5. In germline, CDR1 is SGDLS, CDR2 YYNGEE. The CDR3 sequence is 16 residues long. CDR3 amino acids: CASSVTGGVDNEKLFF. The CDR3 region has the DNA TGTGCCAGCAGCGTGACAGGGGGCGTCGATAATGAAAAACTGTTTTTT. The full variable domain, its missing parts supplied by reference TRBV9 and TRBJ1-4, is DSGVTQTPKHLITATGQRVTLRCSPRSGDLSVYWYQQSLDQGLQFLIQYYNGEERAKGNILERFSAQQFPDLHSELNLSSLELGDSALYFCASSVTGGVDNEKLFFGSGTQLSVL.

CDR3 protein: CASSPPAGAQETQYF. CDR3 DNA sequence: TGCGCCAGCAGCCCCCCGGCAGGGGCCCAAGAGACCCAGTACTTC. The V and J genes are TRBV5-1 and TRBJ2-5, with a weak D call TRBD1 (6 bases). The CDR3 is 15 residues long. Between the trimmed V and J ends, which lost 4 bases and 1 base, there was a span of 14 bases. Germline V CDR1 and CDR2: SGHRS, YFSETQ. The whole variable domain, filled in from reference TRBV5-1 and TRBJ2-5, reads KAGVTQTPRYLIKTRGQQVTLSCSPISGHRSVSWYQQTPGQGLQFLFEYFSETQRNKGNFPGRFSGRQFSNSRSEMNVSTLELGDSALYLCASSPPAGAQETQYFGPGTRLLVL.

CDR3 loop: CSARKDWNTGELFF. The CDR3 DNA is TGCAGTGCTCGAAAGGACTGGAACACCGGGGAGCTGTTTTTT. The rearrangement joins TRBV20-1 to TRBJ2-2; TRBD2 is a possible D gene (5 bases). Trimming left V 5 bases short and J 1 base short, with 11 bases between. Germline V gives CDR1 DFQATT, CDR2 SNEGSKA (reference sequence). The CDR3 spans 14 residues.

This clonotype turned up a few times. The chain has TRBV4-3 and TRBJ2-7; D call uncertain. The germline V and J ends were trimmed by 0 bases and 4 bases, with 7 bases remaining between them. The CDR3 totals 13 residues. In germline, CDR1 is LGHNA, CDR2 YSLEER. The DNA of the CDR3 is TGCGCCAGCAGCCAAGATCTGGGGTACGAGCAGTACTTC. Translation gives CASSQDLGYEQYF.

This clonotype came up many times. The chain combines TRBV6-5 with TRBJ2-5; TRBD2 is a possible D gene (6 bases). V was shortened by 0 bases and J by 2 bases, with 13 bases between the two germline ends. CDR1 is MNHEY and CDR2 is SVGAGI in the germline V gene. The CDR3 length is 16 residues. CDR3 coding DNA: TGTGCCAGCAGTTACTCTTTACTGGGGGGACAAGAGACCCAGTACTTC. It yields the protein CASSYSLLGGQETQYF.

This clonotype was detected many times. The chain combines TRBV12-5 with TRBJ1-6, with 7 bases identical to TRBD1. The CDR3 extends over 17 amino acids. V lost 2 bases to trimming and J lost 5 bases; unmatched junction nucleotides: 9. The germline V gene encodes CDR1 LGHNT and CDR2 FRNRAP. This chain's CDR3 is CASGLPLSGQNNSPLHF. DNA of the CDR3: TGTGCTAGTGGTTTGCCACTCTCGGGACAGAATAATTCACCCCTCCACTTT.

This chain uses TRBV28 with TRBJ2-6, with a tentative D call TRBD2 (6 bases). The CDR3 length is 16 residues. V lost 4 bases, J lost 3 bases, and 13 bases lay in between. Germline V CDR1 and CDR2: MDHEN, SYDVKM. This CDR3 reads CASSSPSEGGANVLTF. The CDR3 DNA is TGTGCCAGCAGTTCCCCTAGCGAGGGTGGGGCCAACGTCCTGACTTTC.

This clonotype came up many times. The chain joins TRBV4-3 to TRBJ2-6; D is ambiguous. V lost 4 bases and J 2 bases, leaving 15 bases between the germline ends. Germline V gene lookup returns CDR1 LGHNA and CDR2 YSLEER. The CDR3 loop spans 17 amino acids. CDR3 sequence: CASSPIGVEAGANVLTF. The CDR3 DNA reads TGCGCCAGCAGCCCTATAGGAGTTGAAGCTGGGGCCAACGTCCTGACTTTC.

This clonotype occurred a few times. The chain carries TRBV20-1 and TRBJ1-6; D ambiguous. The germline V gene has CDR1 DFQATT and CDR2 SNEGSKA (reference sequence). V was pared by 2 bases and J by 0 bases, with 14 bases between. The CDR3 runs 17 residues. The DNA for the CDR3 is TGCAGTGCTAGACCCACCCCGAGCGGCTCCTATAATTCACCCCTCCACTTT. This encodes CSARPTPSGSYNSPLHF.

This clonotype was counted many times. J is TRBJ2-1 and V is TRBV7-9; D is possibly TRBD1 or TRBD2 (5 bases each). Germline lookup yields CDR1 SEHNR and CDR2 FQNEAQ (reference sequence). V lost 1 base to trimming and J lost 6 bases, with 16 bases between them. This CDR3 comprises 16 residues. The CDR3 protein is CASSLGSGRAFNEQFF. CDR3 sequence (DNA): TGTGCCAGCAGCTTAGGTTCAGGGCGGGCTTTCAATGAGCAGTTCTTC.

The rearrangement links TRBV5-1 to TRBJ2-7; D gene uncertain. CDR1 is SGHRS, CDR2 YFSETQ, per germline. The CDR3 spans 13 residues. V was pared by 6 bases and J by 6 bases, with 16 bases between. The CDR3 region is CASTVDWAAEQYF. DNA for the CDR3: TGCGCCAGCACCGTAGATTGGGCGGCCGAGCAGTACTTC.

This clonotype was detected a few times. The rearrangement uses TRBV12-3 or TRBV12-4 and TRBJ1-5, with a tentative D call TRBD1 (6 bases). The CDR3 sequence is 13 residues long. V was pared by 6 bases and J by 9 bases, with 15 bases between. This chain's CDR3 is CASRLQGLPPQHF. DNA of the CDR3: TGTGCCAGCAGACTACAGGGTTTGCCGCCCCAGCATTTT.

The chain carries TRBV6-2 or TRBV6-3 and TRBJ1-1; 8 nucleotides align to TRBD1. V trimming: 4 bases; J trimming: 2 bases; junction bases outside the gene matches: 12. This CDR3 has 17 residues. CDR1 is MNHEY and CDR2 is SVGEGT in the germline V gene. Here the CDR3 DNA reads TGTGCCAGCAGTTTCATCCAGGGGGCCTCCGAAAACACTGAAGCTTTCTTT. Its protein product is CASSFIQGASENTEAFF.

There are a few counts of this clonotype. CDR3: CASSPRPGRETQYF. CDR3 DNA sequence: TGTGCCAGCTCACCACGTCCAGGGAGGGAGACCCAGTACTTC. The rearrangement uses TRBV18 and TRBJ2-5; weak D call: TRBD2 (6 bases). V dropped 1 base and J dropped 5 bases, with 11 bases sitting between them. Per the germline V gene, CDR1 is KGHSH and CDR2 is LQKENI. The CDR3 sequence is 14 residues long.

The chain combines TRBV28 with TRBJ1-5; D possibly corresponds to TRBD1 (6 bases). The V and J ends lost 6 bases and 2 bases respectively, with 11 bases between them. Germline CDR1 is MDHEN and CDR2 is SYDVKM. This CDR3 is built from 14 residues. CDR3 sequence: CASSFRGRNQPQHF. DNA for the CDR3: TGTGCCAGCAGCTTCAGGGGACGCAATCAGCCCCAGCATTTT.

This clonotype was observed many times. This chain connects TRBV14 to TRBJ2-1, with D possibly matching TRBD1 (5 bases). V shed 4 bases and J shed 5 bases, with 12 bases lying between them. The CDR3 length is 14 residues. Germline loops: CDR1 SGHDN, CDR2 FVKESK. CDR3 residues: CASSLSWGHNEQFF. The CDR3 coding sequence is TGTGCCAGCAGCCTCTCGTGGGGCCACAATGAGCAGTTCTTC. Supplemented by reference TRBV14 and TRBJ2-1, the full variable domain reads EAGVTQFPSHSVIEKGQTVTLRCDPISGHDNLYWYRRVMGKEIKFLLHFVKESKQDESGMPNNRFLAERTGGTYSTLKVQPAELEDSGVYFCASSLSWGHNEQFFGPGTRLTVL.

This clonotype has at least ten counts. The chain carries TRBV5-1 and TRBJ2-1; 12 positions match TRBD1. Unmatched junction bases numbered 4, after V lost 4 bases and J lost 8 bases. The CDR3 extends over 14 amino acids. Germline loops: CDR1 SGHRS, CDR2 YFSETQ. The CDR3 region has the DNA TGCGCCAGCAGCCCGGGACAGGGGGCCTATGAGCAGTTCTTC. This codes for CASSPGQGAYEQFF.

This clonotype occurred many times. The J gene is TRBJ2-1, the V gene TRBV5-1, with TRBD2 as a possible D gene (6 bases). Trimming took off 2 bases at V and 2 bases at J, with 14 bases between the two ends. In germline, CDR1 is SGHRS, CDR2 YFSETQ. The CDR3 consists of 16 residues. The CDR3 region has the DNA TGCGCCAGCAGCTTTCGGTCTAGCGTCACCTACAATGAGCAGTTCTTC. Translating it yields CASSFRSSVTYNEQFF.

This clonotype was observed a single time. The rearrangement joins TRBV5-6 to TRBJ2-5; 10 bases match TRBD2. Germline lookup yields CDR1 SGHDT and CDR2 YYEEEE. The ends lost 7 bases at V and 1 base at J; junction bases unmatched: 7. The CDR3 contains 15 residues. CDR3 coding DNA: TGTGCCAGCGGCGGCTGGACTAGCGGCCAAGAGACCCAGTACTTC. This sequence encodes CASGGWTSGQETQYF.